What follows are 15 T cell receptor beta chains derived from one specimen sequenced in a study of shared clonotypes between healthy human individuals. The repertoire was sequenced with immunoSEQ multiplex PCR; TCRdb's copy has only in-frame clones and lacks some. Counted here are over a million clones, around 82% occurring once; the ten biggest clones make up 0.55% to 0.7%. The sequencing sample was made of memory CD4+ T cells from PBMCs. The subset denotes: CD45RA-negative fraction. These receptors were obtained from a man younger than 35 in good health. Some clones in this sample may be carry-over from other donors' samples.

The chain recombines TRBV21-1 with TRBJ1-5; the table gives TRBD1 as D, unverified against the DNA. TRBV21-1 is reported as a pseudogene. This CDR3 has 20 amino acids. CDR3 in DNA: TGTGCCAGCAGCAAATGCCAGGACAGGGCCTTTTGTCATAGCAATCAGCCCCAGCATTTT. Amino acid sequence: CASSKCQDRAFCHSNQPQHF.

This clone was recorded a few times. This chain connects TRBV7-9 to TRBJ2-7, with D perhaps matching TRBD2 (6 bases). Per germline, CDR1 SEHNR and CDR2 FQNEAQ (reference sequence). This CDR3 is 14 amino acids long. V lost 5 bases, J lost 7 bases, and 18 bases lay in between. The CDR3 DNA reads TGTGCCAGCAGCGGACTGAGTAGCGGAGAAGAGCAGTACTTC. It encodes CASSGLSSGEEQYF.

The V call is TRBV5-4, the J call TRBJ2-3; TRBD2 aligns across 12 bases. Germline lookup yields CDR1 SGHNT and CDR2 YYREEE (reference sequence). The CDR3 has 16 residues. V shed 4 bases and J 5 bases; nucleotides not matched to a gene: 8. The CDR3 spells CASSDLAGGPGDTQYF. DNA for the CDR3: TGTGCCAGCAGCGATCTAGCGGGAGGGCCGGGAGATACGCAGTATTTT.

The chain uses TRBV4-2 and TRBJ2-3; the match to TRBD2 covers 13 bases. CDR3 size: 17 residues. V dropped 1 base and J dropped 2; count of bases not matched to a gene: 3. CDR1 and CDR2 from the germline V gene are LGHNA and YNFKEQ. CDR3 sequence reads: CASSQAGLAGITDTQYF. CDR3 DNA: TGTGCCAGCAGCCAAGCGGGACTAGCGGGAATCACAGATACGCAGTATTTT.

The CDR3 loop is CSVEKDTGNTIYF. CDR3 nucleotide sequence: TGCAGCGTTGAAAAGGACACTGGAAACACCATATATTTT. The V gene is TRBV29-1, the J gene TRBJ1-3, with D possibly matching TRBD1 (5 bases). The CDR3 contains 13 residues. The ends were cut back, 2 bases at V and 2 bases at J, with 7 bases in the middle. Germline CDR1 SQVTM, CDR2 ANQGSEA.

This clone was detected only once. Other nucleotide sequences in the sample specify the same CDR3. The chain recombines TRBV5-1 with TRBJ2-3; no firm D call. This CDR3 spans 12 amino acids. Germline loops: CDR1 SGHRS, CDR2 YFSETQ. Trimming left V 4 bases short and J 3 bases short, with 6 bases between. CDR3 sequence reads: CASSPGTDTQYF. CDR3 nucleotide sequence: TGCGCCAGCAGCCCTGGGACAGATACGCAGTATTTT.

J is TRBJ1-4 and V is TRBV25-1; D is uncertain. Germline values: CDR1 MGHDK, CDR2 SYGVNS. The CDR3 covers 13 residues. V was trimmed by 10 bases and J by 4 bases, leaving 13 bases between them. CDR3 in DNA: TGTGCCACCGCGGACGGATTTAATGAAAAACTGTTTTTT. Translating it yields CATADGFNEKLFF. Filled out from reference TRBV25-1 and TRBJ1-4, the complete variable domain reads EADIYQTPRYLVIGTGKKITLECSQTMGHDKMYWYQQDPGMELHLIHYSYGVNSTEKGDLSSESTVSRIRTEHFPLTLESARPSHTSQYLCATADGFNEKLFFGSGTQLSVL.

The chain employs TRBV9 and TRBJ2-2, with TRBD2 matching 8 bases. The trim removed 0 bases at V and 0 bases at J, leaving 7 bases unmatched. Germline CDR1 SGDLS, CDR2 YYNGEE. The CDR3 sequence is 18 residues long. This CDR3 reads CASSVGLAGIPNTGELFF. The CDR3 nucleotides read TGTGCCAGCAGCGTAGGGCTAGCGGGCATCCCGAACACCGGGGAGCTGTTTTTT.

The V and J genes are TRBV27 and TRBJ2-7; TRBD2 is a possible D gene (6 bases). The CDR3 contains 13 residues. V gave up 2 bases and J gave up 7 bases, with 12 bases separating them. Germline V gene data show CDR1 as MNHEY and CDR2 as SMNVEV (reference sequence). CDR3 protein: CASSLRSGSEQYF. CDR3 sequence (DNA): TGTGCCAGCAGTTTAAGGAGCGGGTCAGAGCAGTACTTC.

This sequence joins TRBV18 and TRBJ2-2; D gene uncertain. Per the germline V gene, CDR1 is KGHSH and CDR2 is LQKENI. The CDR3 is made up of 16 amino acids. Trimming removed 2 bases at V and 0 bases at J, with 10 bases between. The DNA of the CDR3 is TGTGCCAGCTCACCAGAGTTTTTAACGAACACCGGGGAGCTGTTTTTT. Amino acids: CASSPEFLTNTGELFF. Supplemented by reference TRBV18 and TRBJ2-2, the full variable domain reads NAGVMQNPRHLVRRRGQEARLRCSPMKGHSHVYWYRQLPEEGLKFMVYLQKENIIDESGMPKERFSAEFPKEGPSILRIQQVVRGDSAAYFCASSPEFLTNTGELFFGEGSRLTVL.

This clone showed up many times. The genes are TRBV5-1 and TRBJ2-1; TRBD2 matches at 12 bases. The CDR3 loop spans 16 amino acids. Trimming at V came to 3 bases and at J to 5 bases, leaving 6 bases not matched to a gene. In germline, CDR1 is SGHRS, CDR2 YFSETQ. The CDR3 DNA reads TGCGCCAGCAGCTCCGGGGGACTAGCGGGCAACAATGAGCAGTTCTTC. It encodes CASSSGGLAGNNEQFF. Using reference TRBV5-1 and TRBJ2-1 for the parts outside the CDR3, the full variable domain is KAGVTQTPRYLIKTRGQQVTLSCSPISGHRSVSWYQQTPGQGLQFLFEYFSETQRNKGNFPGRFSGRQFSNSRSEMNVSTLELGDSALYLCASSSGGLAGNNEQFFGPGTRLTVL.

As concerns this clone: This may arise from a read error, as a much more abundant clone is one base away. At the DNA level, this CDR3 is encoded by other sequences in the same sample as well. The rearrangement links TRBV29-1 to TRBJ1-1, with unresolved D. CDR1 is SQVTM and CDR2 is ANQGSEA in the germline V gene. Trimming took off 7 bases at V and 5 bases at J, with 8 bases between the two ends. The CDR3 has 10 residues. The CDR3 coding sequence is TGCAGCGCAGTTGTGACTGAAGCTTTCTTT. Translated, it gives CSAVVTEAFF.

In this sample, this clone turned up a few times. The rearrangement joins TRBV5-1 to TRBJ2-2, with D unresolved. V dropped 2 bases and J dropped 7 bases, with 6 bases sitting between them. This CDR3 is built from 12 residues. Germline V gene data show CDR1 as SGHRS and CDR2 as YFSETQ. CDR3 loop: CASSFSIGELFF. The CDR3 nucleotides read TGCGCCAGCAGCTTCTCGATCGGGGAGCTGTTTTTT. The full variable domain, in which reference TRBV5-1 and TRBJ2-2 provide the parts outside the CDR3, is KAGVTQTPRYLIKTRGQQVTLSCSPISGHRSVSWYQQTPGQGLQFLFEYFSETQRNKGNFPGRFSGRQFSNSRSEMNVSTLELGDSALYLCASSFSIGELFFGEGSRLTVL.

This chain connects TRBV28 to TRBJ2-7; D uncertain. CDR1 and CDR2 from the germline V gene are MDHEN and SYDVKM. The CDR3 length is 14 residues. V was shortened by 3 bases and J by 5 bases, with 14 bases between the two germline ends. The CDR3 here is CASSLTDPLDEQYF. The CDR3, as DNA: TGTGCCAGCAGTTTGACGGACCCCTTGGACGAGCAGTACTTC. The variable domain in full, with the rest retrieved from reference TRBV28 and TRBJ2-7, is DVKVTQSSRYLVKRTGEKVFLECVQDMDHENMFWYRQDPGLGLRLIYFSYDVKMKEKGDIPEGYSVSREKKERFSLILESASTNQTSMYLCASSLTDPLDEQYFGPGTRLTVT.

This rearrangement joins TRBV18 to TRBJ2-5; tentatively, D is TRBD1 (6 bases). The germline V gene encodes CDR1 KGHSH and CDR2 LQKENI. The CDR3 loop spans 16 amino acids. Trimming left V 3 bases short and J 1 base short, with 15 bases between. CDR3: CASSPLPGDPQETQYF. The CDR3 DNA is TGTGCCAGCTCACCCCTACCAGGGGACCCCCAAGAGACCCAGTACTTC.